The 7 T cell receptor beta chains below all came from one sample that was sequenced in a study of T cells in Graves' hyperthyroidism and ophthalmopathy. The CDR3 regions of TCR beta were amplified from RNA transcripts. The TCR CDR3 first-round RT-PCR relied on the HTBI primer set. TCRdb redid the calling of the multiplex PCR reads with MiXCR, one entry per CDR3 protein. This table holds under 350,000 distinct CDR3 sequences, over 20% found once. The material sequenced was blood. The receptors stem from a woman aged 50 to 65 with Graves' hyperthyroidism.

This chain links TRBV19 with TRBJ2-2; D ambiguous. In germline, CDR1 is LNHDA, CDR2 SQIVND (reference sequence). The CDR3 consists of 13 residues. Trimming shortened V by 3 bases and J by 6 bases, and 8 bases separated the two germline ends. The CDR3 DNA follows: TGTGCCAGTAGTATGTGGGATGCCGGGGAGCTGTTTTTT. As protein: CASSMWDAGELFF.

This chain joins TRBV29-1 and TRBJ1-1; D perhaps matches TRBD1 (6 bases). Germline V gene sequence: CDR1 SQVTM, CDR2 ANQGSEA. CDR3 length equals 14 residues. The V gene lost 4 bases and the J gene lost 7 bases, with 19 bases spanning the gap. CDR3 protein: CSVGGGQGRGEAFF. CDR3 sequence (DNA): TGCAGCGTTGGAGGCGGTCAGGGGAGGGGTGAAGCTTTCTTT.

The V and J genes are TRBV6-1 and TRBJ2-2; TRBD1 agrees at 8 bases. The CDR3 is 15 amino acids. V gave up 6 bases and J gave up 1 base; unmatched junction bases: 4. In germline, CDR1 is MNHNS, CDR2 SASEGT. The CDR3, as DNA: TGTGCCAGCAGGTCCGACAGGGGGAACACCGGGGAGCTGTTTTTT. Protein sequence: CASRSDRGNTGELFF.

This clonotype was counted a few times. The chain combines TRBV24-1 with TRBJ2-1; TRBD2 is a possible D gene (7 bases). Germline V CDR1 and CDR2: KGHDR, SFDVKD. The CDR3 runs 16 residues. V gave up 3 bases and J gave up 7 bases, with 18 bases separating them. The CDR3 loop reads CATSDAAARGANEQFF. In DNA form, the CDR3 reads TGTGCCACCAGTGATGCAGCGGCTCGGGGGGCGAATGAGCAGTTCTTC.

This clonotype was recorded at least ten times. The rearrangement uses TRBV3-1 and TRBJ1-1; the D gene is possibly TRBD1 (6 bases). There are 14 residues in the CDR3. Trimming took 5 bases from V and 2 from J, leaving 12 bases between them. Germline V gene lookup returns CDR1 LGHDT and CDR2 YNNKEL (reference sequence). The CDR3 nucleotides are TGTGCCAGCAGCGCAGGGGCAGGAAACACTGAAGCTTTCTTT. This sequence encodes CASSAGAGNTEAFF.

The chain couples TRBV6-1 to TRBJ1-2; perhaps TRBD1 as D (5 bases). The CDR3 sequence is 13 residues long. Germline V gene data show CDR1 as MNHNS and CDR2 as SASEGT. Trimming pared 7 bases from V and 5 bases from J, leaving 14 bases between. The CDR3 bases are TGTGCCAGCACTCTCGGACAAGAATATGGCTACACCTTC. It codes for CASTLGQEYGYTF.

This clonotype was counted many times. V usage is TRBV6-1 and J usage is TRBJ1-2; the D gene is possibly TRBD1 (6 bases). This CDR3 spans 14 amino acids. The germline CDR1 and CDR2 sequences are MNHNS and SASEGT. V was pared by 2 bases and J by 4 bases, with 11 bases between. The chain's CDR3 is CASSEQPGAYGYTF. The CDR3, as DNA: TGTGCCAGCAGTGAACAGCCAGGGGCCTATGGCTACACCTTC.